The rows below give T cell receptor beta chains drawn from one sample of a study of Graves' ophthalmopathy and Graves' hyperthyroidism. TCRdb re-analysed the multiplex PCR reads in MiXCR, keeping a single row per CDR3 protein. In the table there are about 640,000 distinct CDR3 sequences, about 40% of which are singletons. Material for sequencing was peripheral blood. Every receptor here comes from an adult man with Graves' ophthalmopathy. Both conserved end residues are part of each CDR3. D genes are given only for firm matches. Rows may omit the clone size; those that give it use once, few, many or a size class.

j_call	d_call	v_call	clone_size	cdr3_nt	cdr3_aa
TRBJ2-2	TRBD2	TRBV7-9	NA	TGTGCCAGCAGCTTAGCGGCTAGCGGGAAAAATGGCGGGGAGCTGTTTTTT	CASSLAASGKNGGELFF
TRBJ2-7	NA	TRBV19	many	TGTGCCAGTAGCAGGATCGGACGGTCCTACGAGCAGTACTTC	CASSRIGRSYEQYF
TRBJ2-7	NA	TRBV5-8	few	TGTGCCAGCAGCCTCAAGAACCCATACGAGCAGTACTTC	CASSLKNPYEQYF
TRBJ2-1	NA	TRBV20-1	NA	TGCAGTGCTAGAGATCTACCGGGTGAGCAGTTCTTC	CSARDLPGEQFF
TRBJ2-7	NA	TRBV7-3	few	TGTGCCAGCAGCTTGCGGAGCGGGTCCTACTACGAGCAGTACTTC	CASSLRSGSYYEQYF
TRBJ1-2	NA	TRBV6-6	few	TGTGCCAGCAGTTTATCAGGCGCCCTAAGCTATGGCTACACCTTC	CASSLSGALSYGYTF
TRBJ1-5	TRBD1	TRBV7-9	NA	TGTGCCAGCAGCTCGCGGACAGGGGGCAAGCAGCCCCAGCATTTT	CASSSRTGGKQPQHF
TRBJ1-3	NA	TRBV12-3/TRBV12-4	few	TGTGCCAGCCGCGTAACCTCTGGAAACACCATATATTTT	CASRVTSGNTIYF
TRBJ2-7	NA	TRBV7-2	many	TGTGCCAGCTCAGCTTATATGAGGAGCTACGAGCAGTACTTC	CASSAYMRSYEQYF
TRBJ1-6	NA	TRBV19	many	TGTGCCATATCCTACAGCTCCTATAATTCACCCCTCCACTTT	CAISYSSYNSPLHF
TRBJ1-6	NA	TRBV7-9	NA	TGTGCCAGCAGCTCGGAGGGGAGGATCTCCTATAATTCACCCCTCCACTTT	CASSSEGRISYNSPLHF
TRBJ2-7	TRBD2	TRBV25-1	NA	TGTGCCAGCAGTTACGAGTCGGGAGGGAACTACGAGCAGTACTTC	CASSYESGGNYEQYF
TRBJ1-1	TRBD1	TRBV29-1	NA	TGCAGCAGGGGACAGGGATACACTGAAGCTTTCTTT	CSRGQGYTEAFF
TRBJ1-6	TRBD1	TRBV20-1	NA	TGCAGTGCTAGAGGACAGGGGCATTCACCCCTCCACTTT	CSARGQGHSPLHF
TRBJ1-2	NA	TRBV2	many	TGTGCCAGCCCGCAGGAAGGCTACACCTTC	CASPQEGYTF
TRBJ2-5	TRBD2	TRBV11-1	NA	TGTGCCAGCAGCTTTGGCCCGGGACTAGGGAGAGAGACCCAGTACTTC	CASSFGPGLGRETQYF
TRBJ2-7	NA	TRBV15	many	TGTGCCACCAGCAGTGGCTCGGTATCCTACGAGCAGTACTTC	CATSSGSVSYEQYF
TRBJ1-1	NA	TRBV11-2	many	TGTGCCAGCAGCTTAGTCCGGAACACTGAAGCTTTCTTT	CASSLVRNTEAFF
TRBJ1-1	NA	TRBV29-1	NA	TGCAGCGTTGAAGTTCTGGAAGGGACTGAGGCTTTCTTT	CSVEVLEGTEAFF
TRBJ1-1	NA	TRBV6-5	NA	TGTGCCAGCACCAGGGACTTTAGCGCTGAAGCTTTCTTT	CASTRDFSAEAFF
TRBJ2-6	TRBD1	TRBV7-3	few	TGTGCCAGCAGCTTACAGGGGGCGAACTCTGGGGCCAACGTCCTGACTTTC	CASSLQGANSGANVLTF
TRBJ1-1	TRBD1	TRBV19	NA	TGTGCCAGTAGTATAGTTATCGCAGGGGGCACTGAAGCTTTCTTT	CASSIVIAGGTEAFF
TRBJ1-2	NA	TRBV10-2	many	TGCGCCAGCAGTGATTCCAGGTACGGCGACTATGGCTACACCTTC	CASSDSRYGDYGYTF
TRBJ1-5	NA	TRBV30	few	TGTGCCTGGAGGGCTGAGTGGGGAGGCAATCAGCCCCAGCATTTT	CAWRAEWGGNQPQHF
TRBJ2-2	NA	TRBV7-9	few	TGTGCCAGCAGCTTAGCGCAGGAGGTCTACAATGAGCAGTTTTTT	CASSLAQEVYNEQFF
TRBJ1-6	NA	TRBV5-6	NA	TGTGCCAGCAGCTACCTGACAGAACCCGATAATTCACCCCTCCACTTT	CASSYLTEPDNSPLHF
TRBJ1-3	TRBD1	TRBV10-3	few	TGTGCCAGCAGTTCCGGTCGGGGACAGATTGATATGAGCTCTGGAAACACCATATATTTT	CASSSGRGQIDMSSGNTIYF
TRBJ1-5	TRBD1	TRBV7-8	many	TGTGCCAGCAGCTTAGCGAGGGGGCACAGCAATCAGCCCCAGCATTTT	CASSLARGHSNQPQHF
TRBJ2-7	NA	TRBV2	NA	TGTGCCAGCAGGCCTAGCGTAGGCTACGAGCAGTACTTC	CASRPSVGYEQYF
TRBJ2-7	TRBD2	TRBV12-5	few	TGTGCTAGTGGGGGGGGGTCAGTCTACGAGCAGTACTTC	CASGGGSVYEQYF
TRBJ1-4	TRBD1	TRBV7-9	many	TGTGCCAGCAGCCACCCGACAGGGGGCGAATCTGAAAAACTGTTTTTT	CASSHPTGGESEKLFF
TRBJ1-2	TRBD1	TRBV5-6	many	TGTGCCAGCAGCTTGGCGCCCAGGGGGTATGGCTACACCTTC	CASSLAPRGYGYTF
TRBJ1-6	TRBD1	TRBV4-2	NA	TGTACCAGCAGCCAGTTGTCAGGGGGTATCCCATCAAGTGGTTCACCCCTCCACTTT	CTSSQLSGGIPSSGSPLHF
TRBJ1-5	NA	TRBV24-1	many	TGTGCCACCAGGGCGGGTAGCAATCAGCCCCAGCATTTT	CATRAGSNQPQHF
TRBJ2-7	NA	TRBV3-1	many	TGTGCCAGCGGGGTGGAGGGGATCTCCTACGAGCAGTACTTC	CASGVEGISYEQYF
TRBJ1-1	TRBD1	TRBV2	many	TGTGCCAGCAGTGAAGCCGGGACAGGGGATGCTTTCTTT	CASSEAGTGDAFF
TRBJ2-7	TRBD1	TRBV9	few	TGTGCCAGCAGCGCCTCGACAGGGGTGACCTACGAGCAGTACTTC	CASSASTGVTYEQYF
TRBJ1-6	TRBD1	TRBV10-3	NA	TGTGCCATCAGGCCGGGACAGGTCAATTCACCCCTCCACTTT	CAIRPGQVNSPLHF
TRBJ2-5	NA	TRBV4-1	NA	TGCGCCAGCAGCCCCCTGGGGGGCGTGGGGCAAGAGACCCAGTACTTC	CASSPLGGVGQETQYF
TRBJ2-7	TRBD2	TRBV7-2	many	TGTGCCAGCAGTGCTAGCGGGAACGAGCAGTACTTC	CASSASGNEQYF
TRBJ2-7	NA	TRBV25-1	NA	TGTGCCAGCCAAGTTGGGGGGTCCTACGAGCAGTACTTC	CASQVGGSYEQYF
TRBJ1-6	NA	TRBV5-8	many	TGTGCCAGCAGCTTCCTCCTCGCAGGGGAAAGGGATTCACCCCTCCACTTT	CASSFLLAGERDSPLHF
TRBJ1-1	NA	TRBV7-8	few	TGCGCCAGCAGCCAACACTCGGGGAGGGAAGCTTTCTTT	CASSQHSGREAFF
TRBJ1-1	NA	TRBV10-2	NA	TGCGCCAGCAGTGGAGGGGACTTGGGGACTGAAGCTTTCTTT	CASSGGDLGTEAFF
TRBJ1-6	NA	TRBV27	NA	TGTGCCAGCAGTCGTTATGGTTCACCCCTCCACTTT	CASSRYGSPLHF
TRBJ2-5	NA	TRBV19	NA	TGTGCCAGTAGTATACGTGGACAATTGGAGACCCAGTACTTC	CASSIRGQLETQYF
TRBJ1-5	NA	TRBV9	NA	TGTGCCAGCAGCCAAGTTCCCAGGCTGGGTCAGCCCCAGCATTTT	CASSQVPRLGQPQHF
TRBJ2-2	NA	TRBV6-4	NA	TGTGCCAGCTCCAACGAGGGGGTCGGGGAGCTGTTTTTT	CASSNEGVGELFF
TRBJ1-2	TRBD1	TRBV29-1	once	TGCAGCTGGGGAACAGGGGGCGGAGACTATGGCTACACCTTC	CSWGTGGGDYGYTF
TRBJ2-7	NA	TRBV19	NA	TGTGCCAGTAGTATCCAGTGGGCAACGTACGAGCAGTACTTC	CASSIQWATYEQYF